This T cell receptor (beta chain) was identified during a study of blood T cell repertoires in COVID-19. Across the whole study: The United States, Italy and Spain supplied acute and convalescent COVID-19 samples. PBMCs, B-cell-depleted T cells, or T cells were the source of the cDNA or gDNA that made up the material.

In the original analysis: Estimated nucleated cell counts came from reference gene primer amplification. TCRdb's copy holds only in-frame clones and misses some; the assay was immunoSEQ multiplex PCR. That table gives V, J and clone size, and the DNA gave D and trimming. The table records 300,000 to 450,000 clones, less than 85% of them present only once. The CDR3 contains 15 residues. Trimming removed 7 bases at V and 0 bases at J, with 13 bases between. From germline, CDR1 is LNHDA and CDR2 SQIVND (reference sequence). Sequencing was carried out using peripheral blood. This receptor was taken from a woman aged 18-35 years with acute or convalescent COVID-19. This sequence joins TRBV19 and TRBJ1-5; D gene unclear. CDR3 DNA: TGTGCCAGTAAGCGAGTCAGAGATAGCAATCAGCCCCAGCATTTT. This codes for CASKRVRDSNQPQHF.